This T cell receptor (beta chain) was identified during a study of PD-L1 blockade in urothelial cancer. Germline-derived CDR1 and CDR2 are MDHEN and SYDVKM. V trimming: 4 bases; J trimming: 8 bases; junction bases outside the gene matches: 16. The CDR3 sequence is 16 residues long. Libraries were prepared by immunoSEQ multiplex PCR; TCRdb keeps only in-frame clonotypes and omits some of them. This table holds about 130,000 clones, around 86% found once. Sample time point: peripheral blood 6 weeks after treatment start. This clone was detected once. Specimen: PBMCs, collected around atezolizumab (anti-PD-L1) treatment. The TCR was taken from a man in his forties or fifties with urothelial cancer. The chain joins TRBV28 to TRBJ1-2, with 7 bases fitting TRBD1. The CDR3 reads CASSSQPGGKGGGYTF. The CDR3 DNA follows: TGTGCCAGCAGTTCCCAACCAGGGGGAAAAGGGGGAGGCTACACCTTC.